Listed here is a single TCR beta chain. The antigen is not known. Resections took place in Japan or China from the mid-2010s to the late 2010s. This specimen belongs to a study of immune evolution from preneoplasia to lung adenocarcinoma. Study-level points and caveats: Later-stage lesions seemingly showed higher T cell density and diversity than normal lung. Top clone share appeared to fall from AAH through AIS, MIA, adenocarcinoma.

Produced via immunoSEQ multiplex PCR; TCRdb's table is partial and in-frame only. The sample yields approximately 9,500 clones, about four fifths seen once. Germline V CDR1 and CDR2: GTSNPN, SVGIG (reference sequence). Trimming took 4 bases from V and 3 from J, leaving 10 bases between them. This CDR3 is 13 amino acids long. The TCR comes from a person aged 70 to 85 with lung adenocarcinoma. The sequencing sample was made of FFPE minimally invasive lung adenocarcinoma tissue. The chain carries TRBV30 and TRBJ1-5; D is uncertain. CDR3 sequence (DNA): TGTGCCTGGAATCAAGCCTACAATCAGCCCCAGCATTTT. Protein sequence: CAWNQAYNQPQHF. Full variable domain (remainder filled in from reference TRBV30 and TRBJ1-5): SQTIHQWPATLVQPVGSPLSLECTVEGTSNPNLYWYRQAAGRGLQLLFYSVGIGQISSEVPQNLSASRPQDRQFILSSKKLLLSDSGFYLCAWNQAYNQPQHFGDGTRLSIL.